Listed here is a single TCR beta chain. Its specificity is unknown. The data derive from a study of OX40 agonist ivuxolimab in advanced cancers. About the research overall: Males comprised 82.7% of the group, whose mean age was about 62 years (range 23 to 79). General study points: The work left the antigen specificity of expanded peripheral T cells undetermined.

Sequencing used immunoSEQ multiplex PCR; TCRdb keeps in-frame clones, though not all of them. Here the sample spans 55,000 to 65,000 clones, roughly 85% being singletons. CDR1 and CDR2 from the germline V gene are MNHEY and SVGAGI. V lost 6 bases and J lost 0; bases outside the gene matches: 2. The CDR3 runs to 14 residues. Specimen: CD4+ or CD8+ T cells sorted from blood, collected in a trial of the OX40 agonist ivuxolimab. The sequence came from an adult with an advanced solid tumor such as melanoma, head and neck, liver or kidney cancer. The rearrangement links TRBV6-5 to TRBJ1-1; 9 bases are a match to TRBD1. CDR3 DNA: TGTGCCAGCAGCTGGACAGGGGTGAACACTGAAGCTTTCTTT. Translating gives CASSWTGVNTEAFF.